This T cell receptor beta chain was recorded in a study of blood T cell repertoires in COVID-19. There are 14 residues in the CDR3. In germline, CDR1 is GTSNPN, CDR2 SVGIG (reference sequence). The J segment lost 5 bases and the V segment lost 0 bases, leaving 6 bases of the junction unmatched. As handled by the study authors: How many nucleated cells were present was estimated from reference gene primer amplification. TCRdb keeps only in-frame clones here, not all; method: immunoSEQ multiplex PCR. V, J and clone size are those of that table, while D and trimming were read from the DNA. The sample consists of some 80,000 clones, 80% to 85% of them appearing once.

The source of this sequence is a woman aged 70 to 79 with acute or convalescent COVID-19. Sequencing was done on a sample of peripheral blood. V and J are TRBV30 and TRBJ2-5, with TRBD2 matching over 7 bases. CDR3 residues: CAWSVAGVPETQYF. The CDR3 DNA follows: TGTGCCTGGAGTGTGGCGGGAGTCCCTGAGACCCAGTACTTC.